The 7 T cell receptor beta chains below come from one sample, sequenced in a study of blood T cells in healthy people across ages. Sample-barcoded 5' priming and a J-beta primer mix drove a second PCR of roughly 7 to 11 cycles. TCRdb re-called the 5' RACE reads through MiXCR, storing one row per CDR3 protein. The sample includes hundreds of thousands of distinct CDR3 sequences, roughly 25% of them seen just once. These data were likewise used in another study, on T cells of mothers and their children.

Sequenced input: blood. Every receptor here comes from a boy aged 5-17 years in good health.

The chain carries TRBV6-5 and TRBJ1-6; 8 bases line up with TRBD1. Germline V lookup: CDR1 MNHEY, CDR2 SVGAGI. This CDR3 has 15 residues. V lost 5 bases, J lost 8 bases, and 8 bases stayed unmatched. Here the CDR3 reads CASSITGGGDSPLHF. Here the CDR3 DNA reads TGTGCCAGCAGTATCACAGGGGGAGGGGATTCACCCCTCCACTTT.

This clonotype showed up just a few times. The genes are TRBV6-5 and TRBJ2-7; 7 bases are shared with TRBD1. The CDR3 contains 16 residues. The J segment lost 2 bases and the V segment lost 6 bases, leaving 13 bases of the junction unmatched. Germline values: CDR1 MNHEY, CDR2 SVGAGI. The CDR3 coding sequence is TGTGCCAGCAGGAGCCCGGGACAGATGAACCCCTACGAGCAGTACTTC. Protein: CASRSPGQMNPYEQYF.

This clonotype appeared a few times. The V call is TRBV4-2, the J call TRBJ1-5, with D unclear. V lost 0 bases to trimming and J lost 7 bases, with 13 bases between them. Germline CDR1 is LGHNA and CDR2 is YNFKEQ. The CDR3 is 15 residues long. CDR3 in amino acids: CASSQESGRYQPQHF. The CDR3 bases are TGTGCCAGCAGCCAAGAAAGTGGTAGGTACCAGCCCCAGCATTTT.

This clonotype has only a few counts. The chain uses TRBV6-5 and TRBJ2-7; TRBD1 matches 7 bases. The V gene end was trimmed by 6 bases and the J gene end by 3 bases; junction bases not matched to a gene: 5. The V gene's germline CDR1 is MNHEY and CDR2 SVGAGI. The CDR3 is 13 amino acids. Here the CDR3 DNA reads TGTGCCAGCAGACATAGGGACAGCTACGAGCAGTACTTC. As protein: CASRHRDSYEQYF.

The rearrangement joins TRBV7-2 to TRBJ1-2; 7 nucleotides agree with TRBD1. The germline V gene has CDR1 SGHTA and CDR2 FQGNSA. V was pared by 3 bases and J by 2 bases, with 6 bases of the junction left unmatched. The CDR3 totals 15 residues. CDR3 nucleotide sequence: TGTGCCAGCAGCTTTCGACAGGGAAGGAACTATGGCTACACCTTC. This sequence encodes CASSFRQGRNYGYTF.

This clonotype was seen more than once but under ten times. The rearrangement links TRBV20-1 to TRBJ2-5, with 11 positions matching TRBD2. Germline V gene lookup returns CDR1 DFQATT and CDR2 SNEGSKA (reference sequence). V was clipped by 0 bases and J by 5 bases; unmatched bases: 8. The CDR3 spans 16 residues. The CDR3 reads CSARDDSGGAGETQYF. The CDR3 nucleotides read TGCAGTGCTAGAGATGATAGCGGGGGGGCCGGGGAGACCCAGTACTTC.

This clonotype occurred a few times. This chain uses TRBV24-1 with TRBJ1-5; no clear D gene. Germline lookup yields CDR1 KGHDR and CDR2 SFDVKD. V was pared by 5 bases and J by 2 bases, with 6 bases between. CDR3 length: 13 amino acids. In DNA form, the CDR3 reads TGTGCCACCAGTGCGGACGGCAATCAGCCCCAGCATTTT. This encodes CATSADGNQPQHF.